This T cell receptor (beta chain) was sequenced in a study of CD8+CD57+ T cells in acquired aplastic anemia. Overall study: DNA recovered from sorted CD4+ and CD8+ cells had a mean of approximately 3 ug. The study's findings and limits: Any difference that existed in CD8+ Simpson's diversity between patients and controls was not significant. Common to patients and controls were roughly 30 CD8+ CDR3 sequences.

Genomic DNA, serving as template, underwent TCR beta VDJ and CDR3 profiling. From the reads, TCRdb called clonotypes with MiXCR, one entry per CDR3 protein. The sample lists under 500,000 distinct CDR3 sequences, roughly 34% occurring once. About this clonotype itself: As yet, its antigen is unknown. Just one base apart from a much larger clone, this may be a read error.

Before being chosen for sequencing, patients had shown CD8+CD57+ cell expansion by flow cytometry. Each patient carried a diagnosis of severe acquired aplastic anemia. The sequence derives from a human donor with aplastic anemia. The sequencing sample was made of sorted CD4+, CD8+, or CD8+CD57+ T cells (not recorded which) from PBMCs.

The CDR3 sequence: CATSATSGTVGQETQYF. CDR3 nucleotide sequence: TGTGCCACCAGCGCTACTTCAGGGACTGTTGGGCAAGAGACCCAGTACTTC. The chain uses TRBV15 and TRBJ2-5, with a weak D call TRBD2 (6 bases). V was pared by 5 bases and J by 2 bases, with 21 bases between. The CDR3 sequence is 17 residues long. CDR1 LNHNV and CDR2 YYDKDF come from the germline V gene (reference sequence).